These T cell receptor beta chains were read from a single sample in a study of T cell repertoires in cytomegalovirus infection. Their antigens are not known. One entry per CDR3 protein, called by TCRdb with MiXCR from the reads. In the table there are 160,000 or so distinct CDR3 sequences, 20% to 25% of which are singletons. Sequenced material: CD8+ T cells from cultured PBMCs, taken from culture after CMV antigen stimulation. All receptors derive from a human donor in good health (CMV status not recorded). Some clones in this sample may be carry-over from other donors' samples. The CDR3 runs from the conserved cysteine through the conserved F or W.

j_gene | len | v_gene | CDR3aa
TRBJ2-1 | 15 | TRBV7-2 | CASSWEGNSYNEQFF
TRBJ1-5 | 12 | TRBV4-1 | CASSQEGQPQHF
TRBJ2-2 | 14 | TRBV19 | CASSLAAASGELFF
TRBJ1-4 | 15 | TRBV30 | CAWSAPGRLNEKLFF
TRBJ1-2 | 13 | TRBV27 | CASSLSGSYGYTF
TRBJ2-7 | 14 | TRBV7-2 | CASSQRLGSDEQYF
TRBJ2-7 | 12 | TRBV12-3/TRBV12-4 | CASSPTVYEQYF
TRBJ1-2 | 16 | TRBV7-2 | CASNLPTGAPNYGYTF
TRBJ2-3 | 10 | TRBV12-3/TRBV12-4 | CASGSPEQYF
TRBJ2-1 | 12 | TRBV7-8 | CASSSGSPQQFF
TRBJ2-1 | 19 | TRBV7-2 | CASSSPELAAVTEHNEQFF
TRBJ1-6 | 14 | TRBV11-2 | CASSLGGGNSPLHF
TRBJ2-7 | 15 | TRBV7-8 | CASSTGTFSSYEQYF
TRBJ2-1 | 13 | TRBV24-1 | CATEGAGVDEQFF
TRBJ2-5 | 13 | TRBV7-9 | CASSLTNAETQYF
TRBJ1-1 | 16 | TRBV4-1 | CASSQDAAGGNTEAFF
TRBJ2-5 | 17 | TRBV12-3/TRBV12-4 | CASSDQRSGVVGETQYF
TRBJ1-1 | 16 | TRBV19 | CASSFQTGDMNTEAFF
TRBJ1-2 | 14 | TRBV4-1 | CASSQDRTPYGYTF
TRBJ2-2 | 16 | TRBV7-9 | CASSSLPTSYTGELFF
TRBJ1-2 | 15 | TRBV7-2 | CASSPRQRGSYGYTF
TRBJ1-4 | 16 | TRBV14 | CASSRVGGFKGEKLFF
TRBJ2-1 | 16 | TRBV7-6 | CASSLASAPSSNEQFF
TRBJ2-7 | 13 | TRBV19 | CASSIGTGSEQYF
TRBJ1-5 | 14 | TRBV7-6 | CASSLGKGNQPQHF
TRBJ2-1 | 15 | TRBV20-1 | CSARDKRQGLNEQFF
TRBJ1-5 | 16 | TRBV12-3/TRBV12-4 | CASSSLTDNSNQPQHF